This TCR beta chain appears in the sequencing data of a study of beta chain features in type 1 diabetes. The CDR3 spans 15 residues. Trimming at V came to 5 bases and at J to 8 bases, leaving 11 bases not matched to a gene. Germline assignment: CDR1 LGHNA and CDR2 YSLEER. Study conclusions and caveats: All four CD4+ subsets of Type 1 diabetes patients contained TCRB CDR3s that were moderately but significantly shorter.

Comments on this clone: Antigen: not known.

The authors reverse transcribed all of the isolated RNA, so sequencing captured expressed TCRB transcripts. The data were produced by immunoSEQ multiplex PCR, yet TCRdb's version contains in-frame clones alone and is incomplete. The sample records 600,000 to 700,000 clones, around 12% being singletons. Sequencing was performed on naive CD4+ T cells from blood. The genes are TRBV4-3 and TRBJ1-4; 7 nucleotides line up with TRBD1. The TCR was taken from a man aged 25 to 45 with type 1 diabetes. CDR3 nucleotides: TGCGCCAGCAGCACCCAACAGGGGATACAAGAAAAACTGTTTTTT. Translation: CASSTQQGIQEKLFF.